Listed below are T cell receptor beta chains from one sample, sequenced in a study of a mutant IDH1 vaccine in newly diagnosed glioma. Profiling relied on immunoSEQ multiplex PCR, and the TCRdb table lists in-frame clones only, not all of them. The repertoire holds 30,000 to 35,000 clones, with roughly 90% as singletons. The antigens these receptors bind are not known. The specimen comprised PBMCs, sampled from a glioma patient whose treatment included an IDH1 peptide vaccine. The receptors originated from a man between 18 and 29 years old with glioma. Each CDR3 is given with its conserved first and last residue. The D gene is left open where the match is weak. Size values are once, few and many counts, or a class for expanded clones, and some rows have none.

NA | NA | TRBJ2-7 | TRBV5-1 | TGCGCCAGCAGCCTAACGGTGGGAACCTACGAGCAGTACTTC | CASSLTVGTYEQYF
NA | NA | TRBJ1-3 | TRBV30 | TGTGCCTGTCCGGCGGGGGGCTCTGGAAACACCATATATTTT | CACPAGGSGNTIYF
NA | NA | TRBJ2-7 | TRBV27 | TGTGCCAGCAGTTCCCTCTTAGCAATCTACGAGCAGTACTTC | CASSSLLAIYEQYF
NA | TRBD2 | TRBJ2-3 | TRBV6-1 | TGTGCCAGCAGTGGACTAGCGGGAGGGACGGGTGGCACAGATACGCAGTATTTT | CASSGLAGGTGGTDTQYF
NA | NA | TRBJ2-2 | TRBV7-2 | TGTGCCAGCAGCTTCGGTGACGCGAACACCGGGGAGCTGTTTTTT | CASSFGDANTGELFF
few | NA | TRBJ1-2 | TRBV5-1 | TGCGCCAGCAGTTCTCAGGGTAACTATGGCTACACCTTC | CASSSQGNYGYTF
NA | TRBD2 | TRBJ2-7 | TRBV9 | TGTGCCAGCAGCGTAGCAGCTAGCGGGAGTTACGAGCAGTACTTC | CASSVAASGSYEQYF
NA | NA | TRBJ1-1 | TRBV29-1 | TGCAGCGTGGAAAAGGGGACGATAGCTGAAGCTTTCTTT | CSVEKGTIAEAFF
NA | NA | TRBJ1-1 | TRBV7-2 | TGTGCCAGCAGCTCGAGGGGGGGTGAAGCTTTCTTT | CASSSRGGEAFF
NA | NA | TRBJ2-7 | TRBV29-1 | TGCAGCGTCGGCGGGGAATACGAGCAGTACTTC | CSVGGEYEQYF
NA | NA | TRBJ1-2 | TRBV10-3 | TGTGCCATCAGTGAGGGGCTTTTCCAGTGGGGCTACACCTTC | CAISEGLFQWGYTF
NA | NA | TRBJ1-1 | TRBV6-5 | TGTGCCAGCAGTCCCCGACCGGGCACTGAAGCTTTCTTT | CASSPRPGTEAFF
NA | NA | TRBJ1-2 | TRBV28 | TGTGCCAGCAGCCACCGCACACTTCTCTTC | CASSHRTLLF
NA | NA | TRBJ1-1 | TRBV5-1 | TGCGCCAGCAGCCCCACCGGGGGGAGGACCACTGAAGCTTTCTTT | CASSPTGGRTTEAFF
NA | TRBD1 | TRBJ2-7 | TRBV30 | TGTGCCTGGAGTACCGGGACAGGGTTCTACGAGCAGTACTTC | CAWSTGTGFYEQYF
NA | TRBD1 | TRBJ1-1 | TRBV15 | TGTGCCACCAGCGAAAGGGGGCAAGACACTGAAGCTTTCTTT | CATSERGQDTEAFF
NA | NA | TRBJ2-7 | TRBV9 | TGTGCCAGCAGCCCGGACTGGAGCTCCTACGAGCAGTACTTC | CASSPDWSSYEQYF
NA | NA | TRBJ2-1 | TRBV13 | TGTGCCAGCAGCCCGCTCCGGGGAAATGAGCAGTTCTTC | CASSPLRGNEQFF
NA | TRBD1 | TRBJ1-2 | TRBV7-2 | TGTGCCAGCAGCCCCCTAAGGGGGCGCGACTATGGCTACACCTTC | CASSPLRGRDYGYTF
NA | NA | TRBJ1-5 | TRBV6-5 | TGTGCCAGCACCCCGGGGGGGGGTCAGCCCCAGCATTTT | CASTPGGGQPQHF
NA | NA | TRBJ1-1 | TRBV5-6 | TGTGCCAGCAGCTTGAAGGCGGGAAACACTGAAGCTTTCTTT | CASSLKAGNTEAFF
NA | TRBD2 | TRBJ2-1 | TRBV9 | TGTGCCAGCAGCGTAGGGACTAGCGGGACCTACAATGAGCAGTTCTTC | CASSVGTSGTYNEQFF
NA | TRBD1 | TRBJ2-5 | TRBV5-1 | TGCGCCAGCAGCCTGACAGGGTCAACCCGTGAGACCCAGTACTTC | CASSLTGSTRETQYF
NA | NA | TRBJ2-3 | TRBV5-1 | TGCGCCAGCAGTCGGGGGTCAGATACGCAGTATTTT | CASSRGSDTQYF
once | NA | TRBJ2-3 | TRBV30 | TGTGCCTGGGAGCTCACAGATACGCAGTATTTT | CAWELTDTQYF
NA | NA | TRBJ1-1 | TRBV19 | TGTGCCAGTAGTATCTCAGGATCCAACACTGAAGCTTTCTTT | CASSISGSNTEAFF
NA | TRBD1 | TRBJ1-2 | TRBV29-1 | TGCAGCGTTGAAGAGAGACAGGGGGCTGGAGGCTACACCTTC | CSVEERQGAGGYTF
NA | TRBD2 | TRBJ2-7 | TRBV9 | TGTGCCAGCAGCGCTGGGACTAGCGGGAGGGTGGAGCAGTACTTC | CASSAGTSGRVEQYF
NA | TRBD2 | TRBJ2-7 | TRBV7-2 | TGTGCCAGCAGCTCACCCTTAGCGGGAGGCTTTTACGAGCAGTACTTC | CASSSPLAGGFYEQYF
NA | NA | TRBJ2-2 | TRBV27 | TGTGCCAGCAGTTGGAACACCGGGGAGCTGTTTTTT | CASSWNTGELFF
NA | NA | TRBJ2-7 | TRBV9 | TGTGCCAGCAGCCCCCTCGGGGGGCCGGCCTACGAGCAGTACTTC | CASSPLGGPAYEQYF
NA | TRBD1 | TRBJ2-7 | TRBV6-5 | TGTGCCAGCAGTTACTTGGGACAGGGGATCTACGAGCAGTACTTC | CASSYLGQGIYEQYF
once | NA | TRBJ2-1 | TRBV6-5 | TGTGCCAGCAGTTCCGCCCAGGAGCAGTTCTTC | CASSSAQEQFF